This T cell receptor (beta chain) originates from a study of CD8+CD57+ T cells in acquired aplastic anemia. Genomic DNA, serving as template, underwent TCR beta VDJ and CDR3 profiling. TCRdb re-called the reads through MiXCR, storing one row per CDR3 protein. The data hold about 40,000 distinct CDR3 sequences, with over 55% observed a single time. Looked up from germline, CDR1 is ENHRY and CDR2 is SYGVKD. Trimming removed 3 bases from V and 4 bases from J, with 19 bases in between. The CDR3 runs to 17 residues. Sequencing was done on patients that had shown CD8+CD57+ cell expansion by flow cytometry. The sequence came from a human donor with aplastic anemia. The V and J genes are TRBV10-3 and TRBJ1-3; a possible D gene is TRBD1 (5 bases). Source material: sorted CD4+, CD8+, or CD8+CD57+ T cells (not recorded which) from PBMCs. Written as DNA, the CDR3 is TGTGCCATCAGTGACCCTCGTGGGGGAGGGGCAGGAAACACCATATATTTT. As protein: CAISDPRGGGAGNTIYF.